This T cell receptor beta chain was captured in a study of T cell responses to AZD1222 COVID-19 vaccine. This clone was recorded once. The germline V gene encodes CDR1 DFQATT and CDR2 SNEGSKA (reference sequence). This CDR3 spans 11 amino acids. Produced via immunoSEQ multiplex PCR; TCRdb's table is partial and in-frame only. The profile shows around 250,000 clones, roughly 93% of them singletons. The starting material was peripheral blood, obtained on day 0 of AZD1222 vaccination. The genes are TRBV20-1 and TRBJ1-1; unclear D gene. The clonotype was recovered from an adult in good health. CDR3 residues: CNPLGNTEAFF. In DNA form, the CDR3 reads TGCAATCCGCTGGGAAACACTGAAGCTTTCTTT.